This TCR beta chain was retrieved from a study of blood T cell repertoires in COVID-19. Study-level information: Sites across the United States, Italy and Spain contributed samples from acute and convalescent COVID-19. PBMCs, B-cell-depleted T cells, or T cells were the source of the cDNA or gDNA that made up the material.

Source study methods: Amplification of reference gene primers was used by the study to estimate nucleated cell counts. Generated by immunoSEQ multiplex PCR, the TCRdb table keeps only in-frame clones and is missing some. That table gives V, J and clone size, and the DNA gave D and trimming. The repertoire has roughly 350,000 clones, approximately 89% of them found once; the top ten carry roughly 10%. Recruited during active infection, patients (from Seattle) were subsequently followed longitudinally. This CDR3 comprises 12 residues. V was clipped by 5 bases and J by 11 bases; unmatched bases: 8. From germline, CDR1 is SGDLS and CDR2 YYNGEE.

The TCR comes from a woman aged 30 to 39 with COVID-19, enrolled during active disease. This chain uses TRBV9 with TRBJ2-3, with TRBD1 identical over 7 bases. The sequencing input was peripheral blood. CDR3 bases: TGTGCCAGCAGTGACACAGGGGTGGTGCAGTATTTT. Translation: CASSDTGVVQYF.